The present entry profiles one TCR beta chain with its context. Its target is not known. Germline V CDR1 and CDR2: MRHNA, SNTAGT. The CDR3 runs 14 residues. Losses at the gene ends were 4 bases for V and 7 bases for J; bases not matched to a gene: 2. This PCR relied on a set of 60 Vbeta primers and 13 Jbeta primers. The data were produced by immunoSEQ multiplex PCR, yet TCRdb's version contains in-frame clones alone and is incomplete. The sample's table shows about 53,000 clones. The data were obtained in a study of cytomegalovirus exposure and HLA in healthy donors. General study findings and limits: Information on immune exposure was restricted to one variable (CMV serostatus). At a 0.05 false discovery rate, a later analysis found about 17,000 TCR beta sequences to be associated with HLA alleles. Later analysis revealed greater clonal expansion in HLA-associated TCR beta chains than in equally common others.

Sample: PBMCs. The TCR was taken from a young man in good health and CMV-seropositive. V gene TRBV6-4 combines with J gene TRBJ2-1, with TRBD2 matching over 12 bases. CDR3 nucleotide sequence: TGTGCCAGCAGTGCCGGGACTAGCGGGAATGAGCAGTTCTTC. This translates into CASSAGTSGNEQFF.